The 3 T cell receptor beta chains given below trace back to one sample, sequenced in a study of CD8 T cells in Susac syndrome. A quantity of about 0.5 to 1 ug RNA underwent reverse transcription using random hexamers. Via MiXCR, TCRdb re-called the immunoSEQ multiplex PCR reads, giving one row per CDR3 protein. The table lists some 300,000 distinct CDR3 sequences, around 84% of them singletons. Sequences were obtained from CD8+ T cells from PBMCs. The source of these receptors is a human donor with multiple sclerosis.

The chain joins TRBV28 to TRBJ2-7, with TRBD2 matching over 7 bases. The ends lost 5 bases at V and 0 bases at J; junction bases unmatched: 7. Germline-derived CDR1 and CDR2 are MDHEN and SYDVKM. The CDR3 runs to 15 residues. CDR3 in amino acids: CASSTRGGNSYEQYF. CDR3 DNA: TGTGCCAGCAGTACCCGCGGGGGAAACTCCTACGAGCAGTACTTC.

V is TRBV7-8 and J is TRBJ1-1; D call uncertain. The CDR3 length is 14 residues. Trimming left V 3 bases short and J 4 bases short, with 12 bases between. The V gene's germline CDR1 is SGHVS and CDR2 FQNEAQ. The CDR3, as DNA: TGTGCCAGCAGCTTGCGGGCCTACAGCACTGAAGCTTTCTTT. Its translation: CASSLRAYSTEAFF.

The chain carries TRBV6-5 and TRBJ2-3; the match to TRBD2 covers 10 bases. The CDR3 contains 17 residues. From germline, CDR1 is MNHEY and CDR2 SVGAGI. V gave up 4 bases and J gave up 4 bases; unmatched junction bases: 11. The CDR3 bases are TGTGCCAGCAGTTCCCTCTCAGCGGGAGGGCCCGCAGATACGCAGTATTTT. This sequence encodes CASSSLSAGGPADTQYF.